This TCR beta chain was sequenced in a study of blood T cell repertoires in COVID-19. Study information: T cells, B-cell-depleted T cells, or PBMCs provided the cDNA or gDNA that served as material.

Original processing notes: Estimation of nucleated cell counts relied on the amplification of reference gene primers. The protocol was immunoSEQ multiplex PCR, while the TCRdb copy is restricted to in-frame clones and leaves out a portion. From that table come the V and J calls and clone size; the DNA was used to work out D and trimming. Among more than 75,000 clones listed, roughly nine tenths were seen once. Trimming removed 6 bases at V and 3 bases at J, with 15 bases between. This CDR3 region has 15 residues. CDR1 and CDR2 (germline): LNHDA, SQIVND (reference sequence). This TCR came from a man aged 50-60 years with acute or convalescent COVID-19. The chain couples TRBV19 to TRBJ1-5; D call uncertain. Input material: peripheral blood. This CDR3 is CASSPGRGLNQPQHF. The CDR3 region has the DNA TGTGCCAGTAGCCCTGGGCGGGGTCTCAATCAGCCCCAGCATTTT. Full variable domain (missing parts from reference TRBV19 and TRBJ1-5): DGGITQSPKYLFRKEGQNVTLSCEQNLNHDAMYWYRQDPGQGLRLIYYSQIVNDFQKGDIAEGYSVSREKKESFPLTVTSAQKNPTAFYLCASSPGRGLNQPQHFGDGTRLSIL.